The 22 T cell receptor beta chains given below trace back to one sample, sequenced in a study of blood T cell repertoires in COVID-19. The assay was immunoSEQ multiplex PCR, and TCRdb's table has in-frame clones only and misses some. Here the sample spans about 210,000 clones, around four fifths being singletons. Sequenced material: PBMCs or T cells enriched from blood (not recorded which). Source of these receptors: a man aged 40-50 years who had recovered from COVID-19.

This clone was recorded only once. This CDR3 reads CASHLSPNTEAFF. The DNA for the CDR3 is TGTGCCTCCCACTTATCGCCGAACACTGAAGCTTTCTTT. The J gene is TRBJ1-1, the V gene TRBV30; D call uncertain. Germline CDR1 GTSNPN, CDR2 SVGIG (reference sequence). Trimming left V 7 bases short and J 1 base short, with 13 bases between. This CDR3 comprises 13 residues.

The rearrangement joins TRBV27 to TRBJ2-5, with a tentative D call TRBD1 (6 bases). Germline CDR1 is MNHEY and CDR2 is SMNVEV (reference sequence). This CDR3 comprises 14 residues. V was trimmed by 6 bases and J by 4 bases, leaving 15 bases between them. The CDR3 loop reads CASSRWGPRETQYF. CDR3 bases: TGTGCCAGCAGCCGCTGGGGGCCGCGAGAGACCCAGTACTTC.

The chain joins TRBV29-1 to TRBJ1-1, with D perhaps TRBD1 (6 bases). V shed 8 bases and J shed 2 bases, with 18 bases lying between them. The CDR3 runs 14 residues. CDR1 and CDR2 from the germline V gene are SQVTM and ANQGSEA. CDR3 loop: CSPYPYGTNTEAFF. The CDR3 DNA is TGCAGCCCATATCCCTACGGGACAAACACTGAAGCTTTCTTT.

The rearrangement joins TRBV3-1 (or the pseudogene TRBV3-2) to TRBJ2-7; D is unclear. This CDR3 spans 13 amino acids. CDR1 LGHDT and CDR2 YNNKEL come from the germline V gene (reference sequence). The V and J ends lost 6 bases and 0 bases respectively, with 9 bases between them. CDR3 sequence reads: CASRTGTSYEQYF. The CDR3 DNA reads as TGTGCCAGCAGGACTGGAACCTCCTACGAGCAGTACTTC.

This clone was picked up a small number of times. DNA for the CDR3: TGTGCCAGCAGCCCGGGGGGCCGGGGGACCGGGGAGCTGTTTTTT. Its protein product is CASSPGGRGTGELFF. V is TRBV7-8 and J is TRBJ2-2; a possible D gene is TRBD2 (7 bases). Trimming pared 5 bases from V and 5 bases from J, leaving 15 bases between. The CDR3 consists of 15 residues. Germline V CDR1 and CDR2: SGHVS, FQNEAQ. Full variable domain (outside the CDR3, taken from reference TRBV7-8 and TRBJ2-2): GAGVSQSPRYKVAKRGQDVALRCDPISGHVSLFWYQQALGQGPEFLTYFQNEAQLDKSGLPSDRFFAERPEGSVSTLKIQRTQQEDSAVYLCASSPGGRGTGELFFGEGSRLTVL.

The V and J genes are TRBV7-3 and TRBJ2-2; TRBD2 matches 10 bases. Trimming took 5 bases from V and 2 from J; bases not matched to a gene: 2. Germline V CDR1 and CDR2: SGHTA, FQGTGA. The CDR3 is made up of 15 amino acids. CDR3 nucleotide sequence: TGTGCCAGCAGCCGACTAGCGGGTAACACCGGGGAGCTGTTTTTT. Encoded protein: CASSRLAGNTGELFF.

The chain combines TRBV6-1 with TRBJ2-7; 14 bases agree with TRBD2. Germline V gene data show CDR1 as MNHNS and CDR2 as SASEGT. V dropped 0 bases and J dropped 4; count of bases not matched to a gene: 5. The CDR3 length is 17 residues. The CDR3 spells CASSEAPGLAGAYEQYF. DNA for the CDR3: TGTGCCAGCAGTGAAGCGCCGGGACTAGCGGGGGCTTACGAGCAGTACTTC.

This chain links TRBV6-5 with TRBJ2-7; 11 nucleotides match TRBD1. The CDR3 sequence is 14 residues long. In germline, CDR1 is MNHEY, CDR2 SVGAGI. J lost 6 bases, V lost 7 bases, and 8 bases had no gene match. For the CDR3, the DNA is TGTGCCAGCACCAAGGGACAGGGGGTGGGCGAGCAGTACTTC. This codes for CASTKGQGVGEQYF.

The V gene is TRBV5-1, the J gene TRBJ2-3, with TRBD1 identical over 10 bases. V shed 4 bases and J 0 bases; nucleotides not matched to a gene: 8. The germline V gene has CDR1 SGHRS and CDR2 YFSETQ. CDR3 length: 17 amino acids. DNA of the CDR3: TGCGCCAGCAGCACGGACAGGGGGACGAAAAGCACAGATACGCAGTATTTT. It translates to CASSTDRGTKSTDTQYF. Complete variable domain (other parts from reference TRBV5-1 and TRBJ2-3): KAGVTQTPRYLIKTRGQQVTLSCSPISGHRSVSWYQQTPGQGLQFLFEYFSETQRNKGNFPGRFSGRQFSNSRSEMNVSTLELGDSALYLCASSTDRGTKSTDTQYFGPGTRLTVL.

The chain joins TRBV30 to TRBJ1-1; TRBD1 might be the D (5 bases). Germline values: CDR1 GTSNPN, CDR2 SVGIG (reference sequence). The CDR3 has 14 amino acids. V was shortened by 2 bases and J by 2 bases, with 12 bases between the two germline ends. The CDR3 loop is CAWSPPGFNTEAFF. CDR3 nucleotides: TGTGCCTGGAGTCCCCCAGGGTTTAACACTGAAGCTTTCTTT.

This chain links TRBV29-1 with TRBJ2-1, with 7 bases that match TRBD1. CDR3 size: 12 residues. Germline CDR1 is SQVTM and CDR2 is ANQGSEA. With 7 bases clipped from V and 9 bases from J, the junction kept 9 bases outside the gene matches. Here the CDR3 DNA reads TGCAGCGCCCCTGGGACAGAGATTGAGCAGTTCTTC. Its protein is CSAPGTEIEQFF.

This chain links TRBV7-9 with TRBJ2-7, with 7 bases that match TRBD1. The CDR3 extends over 14 amino acids. Per the germline V gene, CDR1 is SEHNR and CDR2 is FQNEAQ (reference sequence). The ends lost 1 base at V and 5 bases at J; junction bases unmatched: 5. CDR3 nucleotides: TGTGCCAGCAGCTTAGGGACAGGAGGCAACGAGCAGTACTTC. Translating gives CASSLGTGGNEQYF.

This chain connects TRBV5-6 to TRBJ2-3; possibly TRBD2 for D (6 bases). The CDR3 totals 13 residues. Germline lookup yields CDR1 SGHDT and CDR2 YYEEEE. The V end lost 6 bases, the J end lost 4 bases, and 12 bases lay between the germline ends. The CDR3 nucleotides are TGTGCCAGCACCTCGGGGGAGGCAGATACGCAGTATTTT. The encoded protein is CASTSGEADTQYF.

This clone was recorded only once. V is TRBV18 and J is TRBJ2-4; TRBD2 might be the D (6 bases). This CDR3 comprises 16 residues. Trimming shortened V by 3 bases and J by 2 bases, and 14 bases separated the two germline ends. Germline V gene sequence: CDR1 KGHSH, CDR2 LQKENI. The CDR3 region has the DNA TGTGCCAGCTCACCCACGGGACTGATGTCCAAAAACATTCAGTACTTC. This encodes CASSPTGLMSKNIQYF.

The chain is built from TRBV28 and TRBJ1-2, with D unresolved. V lost 3 bases to trimming and J lost 7 bases, with 6 bases between them. The CDR3 covers 11 residues. The germline CDR1 and CDR2 sequences are MDHEN and SYDVKM. This CDR3 reads CASSFGLGYTF. The CDR3 DNA reads TGTGCCAGCAGTTTTGGGCTTGGCTACACCTTC.

V gene TRBV19 combines with J gene TRBJ1-1; 7 nucleotides agree with TRBD1. CDR3 length equals 16 residues. Germline trimming cut 5 bases from V and 1 base from J; bases unmatched to any gene: 10. Germline values: CDR1 LNHDA, CDR2 SQIVND (reference sequence). CDR3 DNA sequence: TGTGCCAGTAGTGAGCCCAACAGGGGCCCGAACACTGAAGCTTTCTTT. Residues: CASSEPNRGPNTEAFF.

The J gene is TRBJ1-2, the V gene TRBV19; a possible D gene is TRBD1 (5 bases). The V gene lost 6 bases and the J gene lost 5 bases, with 10 bases spanning the gap. The length of the CDR3 is 12 residues. Germline lookup yields CDR1 LNHDA and CDR2 SQIVND (reference sequence). The CDR3: CASSQPGYGYTF. The CDR3 DNA reads as TGTGCCAGTAGCCAACCAGGGTATGGCTACACCTTC.

V and J are TRBV27 and TRBJ1-6; D possibly corresponds to TRBD1 (6 bases). Trimming left V 3 bases short and J 2 bases short, with 17 bases between. CDR3 length: 18 amino acids. CDR1 and CDR2 (germline): MNHEY, SMNVEV (reference sequence). CDR3 residues: CASSFIRRGGTYNSPLHF. As DNA, the CDR3 is TGTGCCAGCAGTTTCATTAGGAGGGGGGGGACCTATAATTCACCCCTCCACTTT.

The J gene is TRBJ2-1, the V gene TRBV7-9; the match to TRBD1 covers 8 bases. CDR1 is SEHNR and CDR2 is FQNEAQ in the germline V gene (reference sequence). The CDR3 covers 14 residues. The ends lost 5 bases at V and 2 bases at J; junction bases unmatched: 2. The CDR3 spells CASSRQGTYNEQFF. The CDR3 DNA follows: TGTGCCAGCAGCCGACAGGGGACCTACAATGAGCAGTTCTTC.

The chain combines TRBV24-1 with TRBJ2-1, with D perhaps matching TRBD1 (5 bases). The CDR3 contains 12 residues. Germline lookup yields CDR1 KGHDR and CDR2 SFDVKD. The V end was cut by 4 bases, the J end by 9 bases, with 9 bases between. In DNA form, the CDR3 reads TGTGCCACCAGTGAAGAAAGGGGTGAGCAGTTCTTC. It is translated as CATSEERGEQFF.

J is TRBJ2-1 and V is TRBV9, with a tentative D call TRBD1 (6 bases). With 0 bases removed from V and 4 bases from J, the gap between germline ends came to 11 bases. The CDR3 covers 15 residues. Germline CDR1 SGDLS, CDR2 YYNGEE. The CDR3 DNA reads as TGTGCCAGCAGCGTAGAGGGGGACCCATACAATGAGCAGTTCTTC. It codes for CASSVEGDPYNEQFF.

This chain links TRBV14 with TRBJ1-4; unclear D gene. The CDR3 covers 16 residues. Looked up from germline, CDR1 is SGHDN and CDR2 is FVKESK. Trimming took 0 bases from V and 4 from J, leaving 12 bases between them. The DNA for the CDR3 is TGTGCCAGCAGCCAAGATAGTAGCCGAATTAATGAAAAACTGTTTTTT. Encoded protein: CASSQDSSRINEKLFF.